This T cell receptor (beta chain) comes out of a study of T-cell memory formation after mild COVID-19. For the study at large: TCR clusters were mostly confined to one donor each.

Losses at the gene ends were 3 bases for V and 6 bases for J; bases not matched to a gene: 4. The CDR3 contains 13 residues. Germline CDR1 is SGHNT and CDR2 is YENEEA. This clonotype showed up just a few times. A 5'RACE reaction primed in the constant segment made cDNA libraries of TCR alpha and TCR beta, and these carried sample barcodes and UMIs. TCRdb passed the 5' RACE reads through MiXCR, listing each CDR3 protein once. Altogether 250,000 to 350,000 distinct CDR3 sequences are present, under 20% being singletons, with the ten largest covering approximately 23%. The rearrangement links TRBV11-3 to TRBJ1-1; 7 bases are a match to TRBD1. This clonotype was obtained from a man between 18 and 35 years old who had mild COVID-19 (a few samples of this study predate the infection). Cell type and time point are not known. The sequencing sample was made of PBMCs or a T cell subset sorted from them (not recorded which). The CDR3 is CASSLPGGAEAFF. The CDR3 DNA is TGTGCCAGCAGCTTGCCAGGGGGAGCTGAAGCTTTCTTT.